The 14 T cell receptor beta chains below were found in one sample sequenced in a study of CD8+ T cells in alopecia areata. RNA extraction was followed by reverse transcription into cDNA, which acted as the sequencing template. TCRdb's copy holds only in-frame clones and misses some; the assay was immunoSEQ multiplex PCR. The sample carries around 200,000 clones, 64% recorded once. Documented treatment: oral pan-JAK inhibitor, 5-10 mg twice daily. The starting material was CD4+ T cells sorted from blood, obtained at week 4, from a patient treated with tofacitinib. The source of these receptors is a human donor with alopecia areata.

This chain links TRBV11-2 with TRBJ2-5; tentative D call: TRBD2 (6 bases). CDR3 length: 13 amino acids. V was pared by 11 bases and J by 5 bases, with 18 bases between. The germline CDR1 and CDR2 sequences are SGHAT and FQNNGV. The CDR3: CADWRGTAETQYF. CDR3 bases: TGTGCCGATTGGAGGGGTACTGCCGAGACCCAGTACTTC.

V is TRBV2 and J is TRBJ2-1, with 8 bases matching TRBD1. The V segment lost 6 bases and the J segment 5 bases; nucleotides outside the gene matches: 6. CDR3 size: 14 residues. Germline values: CDR1 SNHLY, CDR2 FYNNEI. The CDR3 protein is CASRRTGWDNEQFF. For the CDR3, the DNA is TGTGCCAGCAGGAGGACAGGGTGGGACAATGAGCAGTTCTTC.

V gene TRBV2 combines with J gene TRBJ2-5, with 12 bases fitting TRBD2. This CDR3 has 15 amino acids. With 4 bases clipped from V and 4 bases from J, the junction kept 4 bases outside the gene matches. Germline loops: CDR1 SNHLY, CDR2 FYNNEI. The CDR3 reads CASSATSGGPETQYF. Here the CDR3 DNA reads TGTGCCAGCAGTGCCACTAGCGGGGGGCCAGAGACCCAGTACTTC.

Ten or more counts support this clone. The genes are TRBV2 and TRBJ2-7, with 7 bases fitting TRBD1. Trimming removed 2 bases from V and 2 bases from J; junction bases left unmatched: 3. Germline assignment: CDR1 SNHLY and CDR2 FYNNEI. The CDR3 is 14 amino acids. The CDR3 protein is CASSERQGPYEQYF. The CDR3, as DNA: TGTGCCAGCAGTGAAAGACAGGGCCCCTACGAGCAGTACTTC.

This chain connects TRBV5-1 to TRBJ2-2, with TRBD1 identical over 7 bases. CDR3 length: 14 residues. From germline, CDR1 is SGHRS and CDR2 YFSETQ. Trimming took 0 bases from V and 4 from J; bases not matched to a gene: 0. CDR3 in DNA: TGCGCCAGCAGCTTGGAGGGGGCCACCGGGGAGCTGTTTTTT. It specifies CASSLEGATGELFF.

The chain links TRBV13 to TRBJ2-5, with a possible D match to TRBD1 (5 bases). There are 17 residues in the CDR3. Germline assignment: CDR1 PRHDT and CDR2 FYEKMQ (reference sequence). Between the trimmed V and J ends, which lost 5 bases and 5 bases, there was a span of 24 bases. The CDR3 bases are TGTGCCAGCAGCGTGAGGAGAGGACCAGGGAACTTGGAGACCCAGTACTTC. This encodes CASSVRRGPGNLETQYF.

Regarding this clone: An end of the junction differs from the germline gene, which may be a read error. The gene calls are TRBV30 and TRBJ1-1, with a weak D call TRBD1 (6 bases). The CDR3 is 13 amino acids. The germline V gene has CDR1 GTSNPN and CDR2 SVGIG (reference sequence). CDR3 DNA sequence: TGTGCCTGGAGGCCCCCTGGACAGTACCATCTGTCGTTT. It translates to CAWRPPGQYHLSF.

This clone was seen a handful of times. CDR3 DNA: TGCGCCAGCAGCTGGATGGACAACTACGAGCAGTACTTC. Protein product: CASSWMDNYEQYF. The chain is built from TRBV5-1 and TRBJ2-7; D possibly corresponds to TRBD1 (5 bases). Germline assignment: CDR1 SGHRS and CDR2 YFSETQ. Trimming removed 3 bases at V and 3 bases at J, with 10 bases between. This CDR3 has 13 amino acids. The whole variable domain, filled in from reference TRBV5-1 and TRBJ2-7, reads KAGVTQTPRYLIKTRGQQVTLSCSPISGHRSVSWYQQTPGQGLQFLFEYFSETQRNKGNFPGRFSGRQFSNSRSEMNVSTLELGDSALYLCASSWMDNYEQYFGPGTRLTVT.

This clone showed up just once. V gene TRBV27 combines with J gene TRBJ1-6; TRBD1 agrees at 8 bases. The V and J ends lost 5 bases and 8 bases, in that order; junction bases with no gene match: 8. CDR3 length: 15 amino acids. CDR1 is MNHEY, CDR2 SMNVEV, per germline (reference sequence). As DNA, the CDR3 is TGTGCCAGCAGTCAAACAGACAGGGGAGATTCACCCCTCCACTTT. This gives the protein CASSQTDRGDSPLHF.

The genes are TRBV29-1 and TRBJ1-2, with D possibly matching TRBD1 (6 bases). The V end lost 5 bases, the J end lost 3 bases, and 16 bases lay between the germline ends. CDR1 and CDR2 from the germline V gene are SQVTM and ANQGSEA. The CDR3 loop spans 14 amino acids. CDR3 nucleotides: TGCAGCGTTATGGTAGGGGGGAAGGACTATGGCTACACCTTC. Its translation is CSVMVGGKDYGYTF.

In its sample, this clone was seen once. V usage is TRBV30 and J usage is TRBJ1-4; D is possibly TRBD1 (6 bases). Trimming removed 4 bases at V and 10 bases at J, with 19 bases between. Germline CDR1 reads GTSNPN; CDR2 reads SVGIG (reference sequence). The CDR3 has 14 residues. The CDR3 here is CAWNRGAPPGKLFF. The DNA for the CDR3 is TGTGCCTGGAATCGGGGGGCGCCCCCGGGAAAACTGTTTTTT. The variable domain in full, with the rest retrieved from reference TRBV30 and TRBJ1-4, is SQTIHQWPATLVQPVGSPLSLECTVEGTSNPNLYWYRQAAGRGLQLLFYSVGIGQISSEVPQNLSASRPQDRQFILSSKKLLLSDSGFYLCAWNRGAPPGKLFFGSGTQLSVL.

The chain carries TRBV27 and TRBJ1-6, with D unresolved. The CDR3 has 14 residues. CDR1 is MNHEY, CDR2 SMNVEV, per germline (reference sequence). Trimming took 6 bases from V and 2 from J, leaving 8 bases between them. The CDR3 loop is CASSTGAYNSPLHF. As DNA, the CDR3 is TGTGCCAGCAGCACCGGGGCCTATAATTCACCCCTCCACTTT.

The genes are TRBV29-1 and TRBJ2-7; TRBD1 is a possible D gene (5 bases). Germline CDR1 reads SQVTM; CDR2 reads ANQGSEA. The CDR3 runs to 12 residues. Trimming stripped 4 bases from V and 3 bases from J, with 10 bases between. CDR3 sequence reads: CSVGGSGYEQYF. DNA of the CDR3: TGCAGCGTTGGGGGCTCCGGCTACGAGCAGTACTTC.

The rearrangement links TRBV5-6 to TRBJ2-6; no clear D. Germline lookup yields CDR1 SGHDT and CDR2 YYEEEE. V was cut by 2 bases and J by 2 bases, with 5 bases left in between. The CDR3 contains 14 residues. Here the CDR3 DNA reads TGTGCCAGCAGCTTACGAACTGGGGCCAACGTCCTGACTTTC. Its protein is CASSLRTGANVLTF.